The 18 T cell receptor beta chains below come from one sample, sequenced in a study of blood T cells in healthy people across ages. For the second PCR, which ran for roughly 6 to 11 cycles, a sample-barcoded 5' primer and a J-beta primer mix were used. One entry per CDR3 protein results from TCRdb running MiXCR on the 5' RACE reads. The sample carries some 730,000 distinct CDR3 sequences, 22% recorded once. Sequencing was done on a sample of blood. Every receptor here comes from a man in his 70s in good health.

This chain links TRBV15 with TRBJ1-2, with 7 positions matching TRBD1. The CDR3 length is 16 residues. CDR1 LNHNV and CDR2 YYDKDF come from the germline V gene (reference sequence). The J segment lost 4 bases and the V segment lost 1 base, leaving 9 bases of the junction unmatched. Here the CDR3 reads CATSRVGGRTAYGYTF. CDR3 DNA: TGTGCCACCAGCAGAGTAGGGGGCCGGACGGCCTATGGCTACACCTTC.

The chain recombines TRBV7-9 with TRBJ1-5; D call uncertain. The CDR3 is made up of 14 amino acids. CDR1 SEHNR and CDR2 FQNEAQ come from the germline V gene (reference sequence). Trimming removed 5 bases at V and 0 bases at J, with 8 bases between. The CDR3 region has the DNA TGTGCCAGCAGCCCAACCAATAGCAATCAGCCCCAGCATTTT. This encodes CASSPTNSNQPQHF.

This chain connects TRBV12-3 or TRBV12-4 to TRBJ2-2; D is unresolved. The CDR3 is 20 amino acids. Between the trimmed V and J ends, which lost 5 bases and 0 bases, there was a span of 25 bases. The CDR3 DNA reads TGTGCCAGCAGTCCCGAACCCTACTTCATGGGCTATACGAACACCGGGGAGCTGTTTTTT. It is translated as CASSPEPYFMGYTNTGELFF.

This clonotype has more than one count but fewer than ten. The limits of the CDR3 on the DNA are not certain, so only TCRdb's listed CDR3 is given. This chain joins TRBV12-3 or TRBV12-4 and TRBJ2-7. From its first to its last residue, the CDR3 has 14 amino acids. CDR3 sequence: CASSSSGSPYEQYF.

This chain uses TRBV20-1 with TRBJ2-7, with 11 bases identical to TRBD2. Per the germline V gene, CDR1 is DFQATT and CDR2 is SNEGSKA (reference sequence). The CDR3 is 18 amino acids. V was clipped by 2 bases and J by 1 base; unmatched bases: 13. The CDR3 nucleotides read TGCAGTGCTAGACTCGCGGTTGTTAGCGGGAGGGCTTCCTACGAGCAGTACTTC. As protein: CSARLAVVSGRASYEQYF.

With respect to this clonotype: Relative to the germline gene, one junction end is altered; a read error may explain this. This chain uses TRBV5-1 with TRBJ2-3; tentatively, D is TRBD2 (5 bases). Germline assignment: CDR1 SGHRS and CDR2 YFSETQ. CDR3 length: 13 amino acids. The DNA of the CDR3 is TGCGCCAGCAGCTTGGAGTATTGGGAGACCCAGTACTTT. Translation gives CASSLEYWETQYF.

J is TRBJ1-1 and V is TRBV29-1; 8 positions match TRBD1. The V segment lost 4 bases and the J segment 6 bases; nucleotides outside the gene matches: 7. In germline, CDR1 is SQVTM, CDR2 ANQGSEA. This CDR3 comprises 13 residues. CDR3 residues: CSVGQGSPAEAFF. CDR3 nucleotide sequence: TGCAGCGTTGGACAGGGGAGCCCGGCTGAAGCTTTCTTT.

The chain links TRBV20-1 to TRBJ1-2, with 7 bases aligning to TRBD1. CDR1 is DFQATT and CDR2 is SNEGSKA in the germline V gene (reference sequence). This CDR3 has 12 amino acids. The V gene end was trimmed by 6 bases and the J gene end by 6 bases; junction bases not matched to a gene: 7. Written as DNA, the CDR3 is TGCAGTGCCCAGGGGGGGCCCAATGGCTACACCTTC. It specifies CSAQGGPNGYTF.

The table lists this clonotype with a few counts. The genes are TRBV18 and TRBJ1-2; 7 bases align to TRBD1. Germline V gives CDR1 KGHSH, CDR2 LQKENI. The CDR3 consists of 16 residues. V was pared by 2 bases and J by 2 bases, with 8 bases of the junction left unmatched. The CDR3 protein is CASSPVGTAKNYGYTF. Written as DNA, the CDR3 is TGTGCCAGCTCACCAGTGGGGACAGCAAAAAACTATGGCTACACCTTC.

This chain connects TRBV18 to TRBJ2-4, with D tentatively TRBD1 (5 bases). The germline V and J ends were trimmed by 2 bases and 4 bases, with 15 bases remaining between them. This CDR3 has 16 residues. The germline V gene has CDR1 KGHSH and CDR2 LQKENI. Here the CDR3 reads CASSPGRDRAKNIQYF. The CDR3 DNA reads TGTGCCAGCTCACCAGGAAGAGACAGAGCTAAAAACATTCAGTACTTC. Based on the CDR3 plus reference TRBV18 and TRBJ2-4, the full variable domain is NAGVMQNPRHLVRRRGQEARLRCSPMKGHSHVYWYRQLPEEGLKFMVYLQKENIIDESGMPKERFSAEFPKEGPSILRIQQVVRGDSAAYFCASSPGRDRAKNIQYFGAGTRLSVL.

This clonotype was counted between two and nine times. The V call is TRBV5-1, the J call TRBJ2-1; no definite D call. CDR1 and CDR2 (germline): SGHRS, YFSETQ. V dropped 0 bases and J dropped 5 bases, with 9 bases sitting between them. The CDR3 loop spans 14 amino acids. For the CDR3, the DNA is TGCGCCAGCAGCTTGGATCGCTGGGACAATGAGCAGTTCTTC. Translated: CASSLDRWDNEQFF.

The chain couples TRBV12-3 or TRBV12-4 to TRBJ1-2; no clear D gene. Between the trimmed V and J ends, which lost 8 bases and 5 bases, there was a span of 15 bases. The CDR3 is 13 amino acids. The CDR3 protein is CASRGIGKYGYTF. DNA for the CDR3: TGTGCCAGCCGGGGAATCGGAAAATATGGCTACACCTTC.

The table lists this clonotype with many counts. The chain employs TRBV29-1 and TRBJ2-2; D perhaps matches TRBD2 (5 bases). The V end lost 2 bases, the J end lost 7 bases, and 17 bases lay between the germline ends. Germline assignment: CDR1 SQVTM and CDR2 ANQGSEA. The CDR3 is 15 residues long. The CDR3 loop reads CSVERESGTGGELFF. CDR3 sequence (DNA): TGCAGCGTTGAACGGGAAAGCGGAACGGGCGGGGAGCTGTTTTTT.

The gene calls are TRBV20-1 and TRBJ1-5, with D unclear. The germline gives CDR1 DFQATT, CDR2 SNEGSKA (reference sequence). The V end lost 3 bases, the J end lost 7 bases, and 13 bases lay between the germline ends. The CDR3 runs 13 residues. The CDR3 DNA reads TGCAGTGCTAGTGGGAGGACGGGCCAGCCCCAGCATTTT. This codes for CSASGRTGQPQHF.

This chain joins TRBV19 and TRBJ2-3; TRBD2 matches 13 bases. J was trimmed by 1 base and V by 3 bases; bases with no gene match: 7. CDR3 size: 18 residues. Germline CDR1 is LNHDA and CDR2 is SQIVND (reference sequence). The CDR3 here is CASSIFGLAGVGTDTQYF. Here the CDR3 DNA reads TGTGCCAGTAGTATTTTTGGACTAGCGGGAGTTGGCACAGATACGCAGTATTTT.

This clonotype was seen many times. The chain joins TRBV20-1 to TRBJ1-4, with D possibly being TRBD1 (5 bases). Germline loops: CDR1 DFQATT, CDR2 SNEGSKA (reference sequence). V was pared by 7 bases and J by 8 bases, with 11 bases between. This CDR3 contains 11 residues. CDR3 residues: CSGGEAEKLFF. The DNA for the CDR3 is TGCAGTGGAGGGGAGGCGGAAAAACTGTTTTTT.

This clonotype was seen only a few times. The chain couples TRBV29-1 to TRBJ1-2, with 8 bases lining up with TRBD1. This CDR3 is 12 amino acids long. CDR1 is SQVTM and CDR2 is ANQGSEA in the germline V gene. Trimming took 2 bases from V and 6 from J; bases not matched to a gene: 2. The CDR3 loop reads CSVEHRGNGYTF. CDR3 coding DNA: TGCAGCGTTGAACACAGGGGGAATGGCTACACCTTC.

The sample holds a few counts of this clonotype. A much larger clone differs by one base, so this may be a read error. V and J are TRBV5-1 and TRBJ2-5; D remains unclear. Germline V gene lookup returns CDR1 SGHRS and CDR2 YFSETQ. The CDR3 length is 13 residues. The CDR3 here is CASSLDGYYEQCF. CDR3 nucleotides: TGCGCCAGCAGCTTGGACGGGTACTACGAGCAGTGCTTC.